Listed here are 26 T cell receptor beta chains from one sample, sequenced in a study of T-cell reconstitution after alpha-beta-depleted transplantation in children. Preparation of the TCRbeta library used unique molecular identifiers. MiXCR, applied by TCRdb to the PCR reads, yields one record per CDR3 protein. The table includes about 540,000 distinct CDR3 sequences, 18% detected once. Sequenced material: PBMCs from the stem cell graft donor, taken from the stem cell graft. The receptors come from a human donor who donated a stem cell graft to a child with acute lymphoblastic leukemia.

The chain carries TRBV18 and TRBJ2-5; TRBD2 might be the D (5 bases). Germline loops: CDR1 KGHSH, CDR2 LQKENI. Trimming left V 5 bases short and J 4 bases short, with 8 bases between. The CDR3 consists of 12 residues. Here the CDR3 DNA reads TGTGCCAGCTCAAGGGAGAGAGAGACCCAGTACTTC. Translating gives CASSRERETQYF. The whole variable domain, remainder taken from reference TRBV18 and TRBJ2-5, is NAGVMQNPRHLVRRRGQEARLRCSPMKGHSHVYWYRQLPEEGLKFMVYLQKENIIDESGMPKERFSAEFPKEGPSILRIQQVVRGDSAAYFCASSRERETQYFGPGTRLLVL.

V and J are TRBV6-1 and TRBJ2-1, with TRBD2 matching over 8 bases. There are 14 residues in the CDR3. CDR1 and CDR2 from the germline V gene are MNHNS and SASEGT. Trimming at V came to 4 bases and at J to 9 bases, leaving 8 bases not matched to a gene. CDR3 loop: CASSAVAGTSEQFF. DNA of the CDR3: TGTGCCAGCAGTGCCGTAGCGGGAACGTCTGAGCAGTTCTTC.

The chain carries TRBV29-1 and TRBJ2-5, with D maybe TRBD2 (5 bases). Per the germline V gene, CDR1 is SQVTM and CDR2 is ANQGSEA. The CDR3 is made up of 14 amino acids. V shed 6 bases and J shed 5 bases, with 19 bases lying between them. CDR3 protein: CSVEPGADEETQYF. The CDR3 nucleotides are TGCAGCGTCGAACCAGGAGCGGACGAGGAGACCCAGTACTTC. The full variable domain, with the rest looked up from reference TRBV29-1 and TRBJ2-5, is SAVISQKPSRDICQRGTSLTIQCQVDSQVTMMFWYRQQPGQSLTLIATANQGSEATYESGFVIDKFPISRPNLTFSTLTVSNMSPEDSSIYLCSVEPGADEETQYFGPGTRLLVL.

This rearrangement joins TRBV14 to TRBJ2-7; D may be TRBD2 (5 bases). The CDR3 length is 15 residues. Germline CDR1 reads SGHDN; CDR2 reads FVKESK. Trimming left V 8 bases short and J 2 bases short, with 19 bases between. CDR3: CASPVGPAVTYEQYF. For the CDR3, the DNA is TGTGCCAGCCCCGTTGGACCAGCGGTTACCTACGAGCAGTACTTC.

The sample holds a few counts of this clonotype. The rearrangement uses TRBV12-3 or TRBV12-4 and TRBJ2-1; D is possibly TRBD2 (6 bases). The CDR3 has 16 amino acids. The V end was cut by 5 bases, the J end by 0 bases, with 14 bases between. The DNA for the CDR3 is TGTGCCAGCAGTCCCCATAGCGGATTCTCCTACAATGAGCAGTTCTTC. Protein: CASSPHSGFSYNEQFF.

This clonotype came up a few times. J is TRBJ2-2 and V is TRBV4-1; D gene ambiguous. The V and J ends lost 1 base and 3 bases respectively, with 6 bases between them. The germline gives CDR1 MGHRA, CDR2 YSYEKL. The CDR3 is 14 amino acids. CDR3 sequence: CASSQARDTGELFF. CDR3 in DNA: TGCGCCAGCAGCCAAGCCCGCGACACCGGGGAGCTGTTTTTT.

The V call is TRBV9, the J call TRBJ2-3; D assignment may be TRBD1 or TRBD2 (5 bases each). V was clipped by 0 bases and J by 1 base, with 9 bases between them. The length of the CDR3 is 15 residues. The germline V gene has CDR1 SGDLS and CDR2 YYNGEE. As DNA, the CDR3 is TGTGCCAGCAGCGTAGTGGGACGCGGCACAGATACGCAGTATTTT. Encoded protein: CASSVVGRGTDTQYF.

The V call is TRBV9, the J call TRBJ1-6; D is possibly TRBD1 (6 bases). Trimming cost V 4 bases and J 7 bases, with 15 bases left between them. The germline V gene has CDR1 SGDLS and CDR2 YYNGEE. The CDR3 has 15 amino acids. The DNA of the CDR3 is TGTGCCAGCAGCCCCGCTGGGGGGGCGAATTCACCCCTCCACTTT. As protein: CASSPAGGANSPLHF.

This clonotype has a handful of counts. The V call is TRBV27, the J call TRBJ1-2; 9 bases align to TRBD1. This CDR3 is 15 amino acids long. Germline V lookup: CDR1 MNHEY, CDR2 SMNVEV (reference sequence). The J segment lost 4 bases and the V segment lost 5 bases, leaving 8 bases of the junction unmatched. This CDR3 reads CASSRSGTGPYGYTF. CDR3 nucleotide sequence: TGTGCCAGCAGTAGATCCGGGACAGGGCCCTATGGCTACACCTTC.

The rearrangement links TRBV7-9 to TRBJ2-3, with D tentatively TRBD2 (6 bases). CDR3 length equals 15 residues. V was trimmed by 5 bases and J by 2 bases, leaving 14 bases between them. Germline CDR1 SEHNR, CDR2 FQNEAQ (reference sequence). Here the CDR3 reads CASSARGISTDTQYF. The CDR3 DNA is TGTGCCAGCAGCGCCCGGGGGATTTCCACAGATACGCAGTATTTT.

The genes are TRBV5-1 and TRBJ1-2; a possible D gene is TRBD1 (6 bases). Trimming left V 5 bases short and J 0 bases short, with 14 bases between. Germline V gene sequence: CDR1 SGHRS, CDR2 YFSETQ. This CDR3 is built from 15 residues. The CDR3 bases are TGCGCCAGCAGTTACTACGGACAGACTAACTATGGCTACACCTTC. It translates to CASSYYGQTNYGYTF.

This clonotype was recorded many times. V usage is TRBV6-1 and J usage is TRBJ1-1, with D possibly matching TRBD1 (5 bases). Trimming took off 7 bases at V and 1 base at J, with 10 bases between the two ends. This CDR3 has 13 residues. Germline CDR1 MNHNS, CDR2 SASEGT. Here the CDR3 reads CASIGTGNTEAFF. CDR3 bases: TGTGCCAGCATTGGGACGGGGAACACTGAAGCTTTCTTT.

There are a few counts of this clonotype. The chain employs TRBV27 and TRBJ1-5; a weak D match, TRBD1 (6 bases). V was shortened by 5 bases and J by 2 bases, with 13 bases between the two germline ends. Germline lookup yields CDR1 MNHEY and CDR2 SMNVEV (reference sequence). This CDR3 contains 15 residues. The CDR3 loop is CASSRGGLRNQPQHF. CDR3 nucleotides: TGTGCCAGCAGTAGGGGGGGTCTGCGCAATCAGCCCCAGCATTTT.

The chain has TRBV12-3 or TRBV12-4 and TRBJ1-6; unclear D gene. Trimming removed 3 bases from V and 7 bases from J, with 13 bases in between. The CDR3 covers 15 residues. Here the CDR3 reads CASSFSKGRNSPLHF. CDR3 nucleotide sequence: TGTGCCAGCAGTTTCAGCAAGGGCAGAAATTCACCCCTCCACTTT.

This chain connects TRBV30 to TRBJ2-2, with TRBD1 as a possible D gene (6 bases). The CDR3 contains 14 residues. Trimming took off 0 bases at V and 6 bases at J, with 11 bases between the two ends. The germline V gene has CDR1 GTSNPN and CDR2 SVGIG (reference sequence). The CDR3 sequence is CAWSVGAGAGELFF. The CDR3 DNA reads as TGTGCCTGGAGTGTAGGGGCAGGGGCCGGGGAGCTGTTTTTT.

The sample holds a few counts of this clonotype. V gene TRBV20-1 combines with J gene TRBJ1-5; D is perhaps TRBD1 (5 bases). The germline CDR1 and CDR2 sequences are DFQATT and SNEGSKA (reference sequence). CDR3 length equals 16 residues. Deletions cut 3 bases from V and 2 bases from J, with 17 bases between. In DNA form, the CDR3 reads TGCAGTGCTAGCCCGCGGGGAGGGGAGGGCAATCAGCCCCAGCATTTT. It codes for CSASPRGGEGNQPQHF.

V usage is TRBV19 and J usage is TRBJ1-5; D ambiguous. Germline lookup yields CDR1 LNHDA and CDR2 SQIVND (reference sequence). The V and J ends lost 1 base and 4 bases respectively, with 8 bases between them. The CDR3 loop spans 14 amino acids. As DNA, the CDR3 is TGTGCCAGTAGTATAGGGCCAGCAAATCAGCCCCAGCATTTT. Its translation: CASSIGPANQPQHF.

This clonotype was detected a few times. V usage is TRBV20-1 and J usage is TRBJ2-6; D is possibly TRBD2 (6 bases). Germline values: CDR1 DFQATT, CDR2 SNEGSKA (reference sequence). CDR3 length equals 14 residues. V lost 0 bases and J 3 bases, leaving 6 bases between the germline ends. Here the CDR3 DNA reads TGCAGTGCTAGAGAGGGAGGTGGGGCCAACGTCCTGACTTTC. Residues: CSAREGGGANVLTF.

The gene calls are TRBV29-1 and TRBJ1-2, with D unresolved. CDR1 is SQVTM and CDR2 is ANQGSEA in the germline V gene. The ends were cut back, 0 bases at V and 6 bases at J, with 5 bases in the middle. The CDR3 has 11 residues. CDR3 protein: CSVEESDGYTF. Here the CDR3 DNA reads TGCAGCGTTGAAGAGTCAGATGGCTACACCTTC.

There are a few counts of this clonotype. The CDR3 nucleotides read TGCGCCAGCAGCTTGTTGGGCGAGTTCGAGCAGTACTTC. The encoded protein is CASSLLGEFEQYF. The chain couples TRBV5-1 to TRBJ2-7; D gene unclear. Germline lookup yields CDR1 SGHRS and CDR2 YFSETQ. Trimming removed 1 base at V and 6 bases at J, with 11 bases between. The CDR3 spans 13 residues.

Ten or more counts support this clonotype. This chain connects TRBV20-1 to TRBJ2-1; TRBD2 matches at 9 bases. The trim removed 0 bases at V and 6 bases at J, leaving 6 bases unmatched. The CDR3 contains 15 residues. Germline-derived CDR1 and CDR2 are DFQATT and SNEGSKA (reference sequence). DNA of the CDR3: TGCAGTGCTAGAGAGGGGTGGCGGGAGGGCAATGAGCAGTTCTTC. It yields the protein CSAREGWREGNEQFF.

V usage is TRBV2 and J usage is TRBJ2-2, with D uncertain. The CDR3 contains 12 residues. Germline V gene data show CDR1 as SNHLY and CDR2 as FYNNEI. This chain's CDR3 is CGTVFGTGELFF. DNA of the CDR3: TGTGGGACGGTCTTCGGCACCGGGGAGCTGTTTTTT.

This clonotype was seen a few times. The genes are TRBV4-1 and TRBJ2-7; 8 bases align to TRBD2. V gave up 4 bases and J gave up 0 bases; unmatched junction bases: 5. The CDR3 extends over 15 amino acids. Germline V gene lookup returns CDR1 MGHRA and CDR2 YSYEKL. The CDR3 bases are TGCGCCAGCAGCCTCGGACTAGCAACCTCCTACGAGCAGTACTTC. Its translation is CASSLGLATSYEQYF.

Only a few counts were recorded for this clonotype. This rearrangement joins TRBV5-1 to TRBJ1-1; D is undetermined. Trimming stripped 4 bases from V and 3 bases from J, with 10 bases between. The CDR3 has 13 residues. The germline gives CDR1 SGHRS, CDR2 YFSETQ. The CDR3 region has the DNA TGCGCCAGCAGCCCGCCGAGTTACACTGAAGCTTTCTTT. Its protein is CASSPPSYTEAFF.

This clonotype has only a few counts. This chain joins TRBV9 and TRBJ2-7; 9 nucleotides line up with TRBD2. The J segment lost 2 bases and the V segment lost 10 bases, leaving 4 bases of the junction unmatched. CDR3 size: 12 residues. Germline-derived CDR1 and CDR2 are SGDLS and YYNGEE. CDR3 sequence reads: CASAGGTYEQYF. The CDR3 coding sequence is TGTGCCTCAGCGGGAGGTACCTACGAGCAGTACTTC.

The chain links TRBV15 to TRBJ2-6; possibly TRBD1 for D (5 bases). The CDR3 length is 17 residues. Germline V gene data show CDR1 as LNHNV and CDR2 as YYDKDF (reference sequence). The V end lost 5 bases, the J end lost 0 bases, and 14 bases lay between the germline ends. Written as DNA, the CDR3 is TGTGCCACCAGCCCCCCAAGGGGCAGCTCTGGGGCCAACGTCCTGACTTTC. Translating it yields CATSPPRGSSGANVLTF.